This T cell receptor beta chain was obtained from a study of T cell repertoires in cytomegalovirus infection. For the study at large: Matching HLA type, along with CMV infection, was indicated by public TCR beta signatures. Whole-study findings and limits: Across the ex vivo response, the dominant clonotypes were HLA-C-restricted CMV-specific TCR beta clonotypes. Carriage of CMV together with the relevant HLA was identifiable through cumulative public TCR beta family frequency.

V lost 6 bases to trimming and J lost 1 base; unmatched junction nucleotides: 11. The CDR3 has 16 residues. Per germline, CDR1 MDHEN and CDR2 SYDVKM. This clonotype was seen repeatedly, ten times or more. What it recognizes is unknown. Via MiXCR, TCRdb re-called the reads, giving one row per CDR3 protein. The sample carries more than 150,000 distinct CDR3 sequences, 20% to 25% recorded once. This clonotype was sampled from a human donor in good health (CMV status not recorded). Some clones in this sample may be carry-over from other donors' samples. The chain joins TRBV28 to TRBJ2-5; 7 nucleotides align to TRBD2. The source material was PBMCs. The CDR3 here is CASSPYGGGSQETQYF. The DNA for the CDR3 is TGTGCCAGCAGCCCTTATGGGGGGGGGAGCCAAGAGACCCAGTACTTC.